The present T cell receptor (beta chain) was sequenced within a study of human T cells and chemical hapten exposure. Study-level background: Epicutaneous patch tests delivered 0.01% DPC to the upper back, with evaluation at 6 days.

As for time point: pre-sensitization, week 0. The treatment is: therapeutic diphenylcyclopropenone sensitization with weekly scalp DPC. Whole blood that had not been fractionated was the source of extracted total RNA. General study results and limits: Alopecia affected the donors, so their immune response may differ from healthy people's.

Deletions cut 0 bases from V and 6 bases from J, with 11 bases between. Germline loops: CDR1 MGHRA, CDR2 YSYEKL. The CDR3 extends over 14 amino acids. MiXCR was run by TCRdb on the RACE reads, yielding one entry per CDR3 protein. Here the sample spans roughly 380,000 distinct CDR3 sequences, about 5.1% being singletons. At least ten counts were recorded for this clonotype. Its antigen is not known. This sequence originates from a woman in her fifties or sixties with alopecia areata. Some clones in this sample may be carry-over from other donors' samples. This sequence joins TRBV4-1 and TRBJ1-2; D might be TRBD1 (6 bases). Specimen: whole blood, collected in connection with sensitization to the hapten diphenylcyclopropenone (DPC). The CDR3: CASSQEQGPNGYTF. CDR3 coding DNA: TGCGCCAGCAGCCAAGAGCAGGGGCCGAATGGCTACACCTTC.